These 6 T cell receptor beta chains originate from one sample sequenced in a study of Graves' ophthalmopathy and Graves' hyperthyroidism. As the template, RNA transcripts were used to amplify TCR beta CDR3 regions. First-round RT-PCR with HTBI primers preceded a second-round multiplex PCR. TCRdb reanalysed the multiplex PCR reads using MiXCR and keeps one entry per CDR3 protein. This table has 40,000 to 45,000 distinct CDR3 sequences, approximately 52% appearing once. Sequences were obtained from peripheral blood. The source of these receptors is an adult man with Graves' ophthalmopathy.

This chain joins TRBV29-1 and TRBJ2-5, with a weak D call TRBD2 (6 bases). The V and J ends lost 2 bases and 1 base respectively, with 11 bases between them. Germline V gene data show CDR1 as SQVTM and CDR2 as ANQGSEA. This CDR3 has 14 amino acids. The CDR3: CSVELREFQETQYF. CDR3 nucleotides: TGCAGCGTTGAACTACGGGAGTTCCAAGAGACCCAGTACTTC.

This clonotype was seen many times. The chain joins TRBV6-1 to TRBJ2-5; D assignment may be TRBD1 or TRBD2 (5 bases each). V was shortened by 1 base and J by 5 bases, with 8 bases between the two germline ends. The CDR3 sequence is 13 residues long. Per germline, CDR1 MNHNS and CDR2 SASEGT. CDR3 DNA: TGTGCCAGCAGTGAAGGGGGGTTGGAGACCCAGTACTTC. Its translation: CASSEGGLETQYF.

A note on this clonotype: Relative to the germline gene, one junction end is altered; a read error may explain this. As DNA, the CDR3 is TGTGCCAGCACCAGGGGGCCAAGGGGCCTTACTAGCACAGCTACGCAGTATTTT. This encodes CASTRGPRGLTSTATQYF. The chain couples TRBV9 to TRBJ2-3; TRBD1 aligns across 8 bases. Germline loops: CDR1 SGDLS, CDR2 YYNGEE. The CDR3 covers 18 residues.

This clonotype was detected only a few times. The CDR3 here is CACSSGTGGFQPQHF. CDR3 DNA sequence: TGTGCCTGTTCCTCCGGGACAGGGGGCTTTCAGCCCCAGCATTTT. The chain uses TRBV30 and TRBJ1-5; 12 bases agree with TRBD1. Germline lookup yields CDR1 GTSNPN and CDR2 SVGIG (reference sequence). The CDR3 has 15 residues. V shed 6 bases, J shed 6 bases, and the junction held 9 bases outside the gene matches. Combining the CDR3 with reference TRBV30 and TRBJ1-5 gives the whole variable domain SQTIHQWPATLVQPVGSPLSLECTVEGTSNPNLYWYRQAAGRGLQLLFYSVGIGQISSEVPQNLSASRPQDRQFILSSKKLLLSDSGFYLCACSSGTGGFQPQHFGDGTRLSIL.

This clonotype has just one count. A single base separates this from a much larger clone, so it may be a read error. The chain combines TRBV4-1 with TRBJ2-2; perhaps TRBD2 as D (5 bases). The germline V and J ends were trimmed by 4 bases and 10 bases, with 19 bases remaining between them. The CDR3 has 15 residues. Per the germline V gene, CDR1 is MGHRA and CDR2 is YSYEKL. Here the CDR3 DNA reads TGCGCCAGCAGCCCGAAGAGTTCCGGGGTCCAGGAGCTGTTTTTT. It specifies CASSPKSSGVQELFF.

The chain carries TRBV5-6 and TRBJ2-3; tentatively, D is TRBD2 (5 bases). In germline, CDR1 is SGHDT, CDR2 YYEEEE. V shed 2 bases and J shed 1 base, with 11 bases lying between them. The CDR3 is made up of 15 amino acids. CDR3 coding DNA: TGTGCCAGCAGCTTCCGGGGTCGTGGCACAGATACGCAGTATTTT. This gives the protein CASSFRGRGTDTQYF.